These 14 T cell receptor beta chains were all obtained from the same sample, sequenced in a study of early T cells in non-severe SARS-CoV-2 infection. Using its own MiXCR run on the 5' RACE reads, TCRdb lists one record per CDR3 protein. The sample records some 54,000 distinct CDR3 sequences, 8% to 13% being singletons. The sample consisted of whole blood. These receptors were obtained from an adult who was a healthcare worker with PCR-confirmed SARS-CoV-2 infection or an uninfected control (not recorded which).

This clonotype was seen repeatedly, ten times or more. The chain employs TRBV4-2 and TRBJ2-1, with D tentatively TRBD1 or TRBD2 (5 bases each). Trimming shortened V by 0 bases and J by 6 bases, and 15 bases separated the two germline ends. Germline lookup yields CDR1 LGHNA and CDR2 YNFKEQ. This CDR3 is 16 amino acids long. The CDR3 sequence: CASSQDRRDQLNEQFF. The CDR3 DNA follows: TGTGCCAGCAGCCAAGACCGCCGGGACCAGCTCAATGAGCAGTTCTTC.

The chain joins TRBV28 to TRBJ2-4; 8 bases match TRBD1. CDR3 size: 14 residues. CDR1 and CDR2 from the germline V gene are MDHEN and SYDVKM. V lost 5 bases and J lost 7; bases outside the gene matches: 7. The CDR3 DNA follows: TGTGCCAGCAGTCTCCGGACAGGGTGGAACATTCAGTACTTC. As protein: CASSLRTGWNIQYF.

V usage is TRBV7-8 and J usage is TRBJ2-1; 14 positions agree with TRBD2. The CDR3 covers 19 residues. The J segment lost 9 bases and the V segment lost 0 bases, leaving 13 bases of the junction unmatched. Germline loops: CDR1 SGHVS, CDR2 FQNEAQ. CDR3 sequence (DNA): TGTGCCAGCAGCTTAGCCTTAGGACTAGCGGGGGGCAAGAGGATTGAGCAGTTCTTC. Its protein product is CASSLALGLAGGKRIEQFF.

In this sample, this clonotype turned up many times. This chain links TRBV20-1 with TRBJ2-7; 9 bases fit TRBD1. The CDR3 has 13 amino acids. In germline, CDR1 is DFQATT, CDR2 SNEGSKA (reference sequence). Trimming at V came to 6 bases and at J to 5 bases, leaving 8 bases not matched to a gene. The CDR3 here is CSALGQGDDEQYF. The CDR3 bases are TGCAGTGCCTTGGGACAGGGAGACGACGAGCAGTACTTC.

This clonotype was seen repeatedly, ten times or more. The chain joins TRBV6-2 or TRBV6-3 to TRBJ2-5; D unresolved. The CDR3 has 14 amino acids. Trimming cost V 5 bases and J 4 bases, with 14 bases left between them. The germline V gene has CDR1 MNHEY and CDR2 SVGEGT. The CDR3 bases are TGTGCCAGCAGTCTCTCATCCAGAGGAGAGACCCAGTACTTC. Amino acid sequence: CASSLSSRGETQYF.

With respect to this clonotype: A single base separates this from a much larger clone, so it may be a read error. V is TRBV18 and J is TRBJ1-6, with D possibly being TRBD1 (6 bases). Germline V CDR1 and CDR2: KGHSH, LQKENI. The CDR3 spans 15 residues. Written as DNA, the CDR3 is TGTGTCAGCTCACCACTACAGGGTGTAAATTCACCCCTCCACTTT. Translated, it gives CVSSPLQGVNSPLHF.

The chain joins TRBV6-2 or TRBV6-3 to TRBJ2-5, with D tentatively TRBD2 (5 bases). The CDR3 length is 18 residues. Germline V gene sequence: CDR1 MNHEY, CDR2 SVGEGT. Trimming removed 3 bases from V and 4 bases from J, with 24 bases in between. The CDR3 reads CASSYFSGEPLILETQYF. The CDR3 bases are TGTGCCAGCAGTTATTTCTCCGGGGAGCCATTAATCTTAGAGACCCAGTACTTC.

The J gene is TRBJ2-2, the V gene TRBV7-9, with D perhaps matching TRBD1 or TRBD2 (7 bases each). There are 16 residues in the CDR3. Germline-derived CDR1 and CDR2 are SEHNR and FQNEAQ (reference sequence). The ends were cut back, 6 bases at V and 1 base at J, with 15 bases in the middle. This chain's CDR3 is CASSPQGGMNTGELFF. The DNA of the CDR3 is TGTGCCAGCAGTCCTCAGGGGGGGATGAACACCGGGGAGCTGTTTTTT.

This clonotype was recorded a few times. V and J are TRBV27 and TRBJ2-2; 8 bases map to TRBD1. Germline V gives CDR1 MNHEY, CDR2 SMNVEV (reference sequence). The V segment lost 9 bases and the J segment 0 bases; nucleotides outside the gene matches: 12. The CDR3 runs 17 residues. The CDR3 DNA sequence: TGTGCCAGTCTACTTCTAGGACAGGGCGCGAACACCGGGGAGCTGTTTTTT. Its protein product is CASLLLGQGANTGELFF.

This clonotype was recorded at least ten times. The V call is TRBV2, the J call TRBJ1-5; D not certain. The CDR3 is 15 amino acids. Germline-derived CDR1 and CDR2 are SNHLY and FYNNEI. V was trimmed by 5 bases and J by 0 bases, leaving 11 bases between them. CDR3 nucleotide sequence: TGTGCCAGCAGTAACCAACTCCATAGCAATCAGCCCCAGCATTTT. It yields the protein CASSNQLHSNQPQHF.

The chain is built from TRBV9 and TRBJ1-1, with 7 bases matching TRBD1. CDR3 length: 13 amino acids. Losses at the gene ends were 4 bases for V and 11 bases for J; bases not matched to a gene: 11. Looked up from germline, CDR1 is SGDLS and CDR2 is YYNGEE. This CDR3 reads CASSPTGAARAFF. The CDR3 nucleotides read TGTGCCAGCAGCCCCACAGGGGCCGCTCGGGCTTTCTTT.

This clonotype has a count of ten or more. The rearrangement joins TRBV7-2 to TRBJ1-5; 8 bases map to TRBD1. The CDR3 consists of 14 residues. Trimming at V came to 2 bases and at J to 5 bases, leaving 2 bases not matched to a gene. Per the germline V gene, CDR1 is SGHTA and CDR2 is FQGNSA. The CDR3 nucleotides read TGTGCCAGCAGCTTATCAGGGGGCGATCAGCCCCAGCATTTT. It yields the protein CASSLSGGDQPQHF. Using reference TRBV7-2 and TRBJ1-5 for the parts outside the CDR3, the full variable domain is GAGVSQSPSNKVTEKGKDVELRCDPISGHTALYWYRQSLGQGLEFLIYFQGNSAPDKSGLPSDRFSAERTGGSVSTLTIQRTQQEDSAVYLCASSLSGGDQPQHFGDGTRLSIL.

This clonotype came up a few times. The V and J genes are TRBV7-2 and TRBJ2-3; weak D call: TRBD2 (6 bases). The ends were cut back, 1 base at V and 0 bases at J, with 8 bases in the middle. This CDR3 is built from 15 residues. CDR1 is SGHTA and CDR2 is FQGNSA in the germline V gene. The CDR3 coding sequence is TGTGCCAGCAGCTTAGTCCGGGGGAGCACAGATACGCAGTATTTT. It yields the protein CASSLVRGSTDTQYF.

This clonotype was detected only a few times. The V and J genes are TRBV2 and TRBJ2-2; the match to TRBD1 covers 10 bases. Germline V gene sequence: CDR1 SNHLY, CDR2 FYNNEI. CDR3 length: 14 residues. With 10 bases clipped from V and 4 bases from J, the junction kept 6 bases outside the gene matches. The DNA of the CDR3 is TGTGCCAAGGGGACAGGGGCCTCCACCGGGGAGCTGTTTTTT. Translation: CAKGTGASTGELFF.